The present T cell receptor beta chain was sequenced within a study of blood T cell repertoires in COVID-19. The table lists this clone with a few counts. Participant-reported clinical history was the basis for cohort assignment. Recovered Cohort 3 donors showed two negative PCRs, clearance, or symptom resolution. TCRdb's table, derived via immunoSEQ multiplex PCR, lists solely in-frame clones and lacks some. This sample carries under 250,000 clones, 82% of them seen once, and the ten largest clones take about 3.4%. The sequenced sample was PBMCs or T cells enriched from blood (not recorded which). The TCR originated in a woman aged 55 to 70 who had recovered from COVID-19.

The CDR3 protein is CASSRGQGTFLLNYGYTF. For the CDR3, the DNA is TGTGCCAGCAGTCGAGGACAGGGGACTTTCCTGTTAAACTATGGCTACACCTTC. The rearrangement joins TRBV6-6 to TRBJ1-2, with 9 nucleotides matching TRBD1. Unmatched junction bases numbered 15, after V lost 5 bases and J lost 2 bases. CDR1 and CDR2 (germline): MNHNY, SVGAGI (reference sequence). The CDR3 is 18 amino acids.